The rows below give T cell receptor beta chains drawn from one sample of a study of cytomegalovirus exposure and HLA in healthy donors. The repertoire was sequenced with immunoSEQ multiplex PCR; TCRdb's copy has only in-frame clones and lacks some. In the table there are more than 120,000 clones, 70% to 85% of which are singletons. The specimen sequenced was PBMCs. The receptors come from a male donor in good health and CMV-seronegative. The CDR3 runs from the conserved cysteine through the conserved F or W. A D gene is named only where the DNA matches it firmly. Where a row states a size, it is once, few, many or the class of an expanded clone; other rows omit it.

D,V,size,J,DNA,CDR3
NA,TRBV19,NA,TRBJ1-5,TGTGCCAGTAGTTGGCAGGGTGATCAGCCCCAGCATTTT,CASSWQGDQPQHF
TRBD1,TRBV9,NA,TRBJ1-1,TGTGCCAGCAGCCCGCCTTCAGGGGGTAACACTGAAGCTTTCTTT,CASSPPSGGNTEAFF
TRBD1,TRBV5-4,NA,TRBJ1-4,TGTGCCAGCAGCATTGGAGGGGGCCGTACTAATGAAAAACTGTTTTTT,CASSIGGGRTNEKLFF
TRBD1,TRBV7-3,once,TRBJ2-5,TGTGCCAGCAGCCTTGGACAGGGGACGGAGACCCAGTACTTC,CASSLGQGTETQYF
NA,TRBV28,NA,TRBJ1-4,TGTGCCAGCAGTCCTTTAGTTACGGGTAATGAAAAACTGTTTTTT,CASSPLVTGNEKLFF
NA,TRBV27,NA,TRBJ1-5,TGTGCCAGCAGTCCTCGGGGGGTCAATCAGCCCCAGCATTTT,CASSPRGVNQPQHF
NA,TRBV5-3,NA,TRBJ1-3,TGTGCCAGAAGCTTGGTAAGGGAGTCTGGAAACACCATATATTTT,CARSLVRESGNTIYF
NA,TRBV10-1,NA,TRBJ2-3,TGCGCCAGCAGTGTGGCAGGAGGGAATACGCAGTATTTT,CASSVAGGNTQYF
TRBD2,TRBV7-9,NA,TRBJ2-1,TGTGCCAGCCGGGACGGGACTAGCGCCAACAATGAGCAGTTCTTC,CASRDGTSANNEQFF
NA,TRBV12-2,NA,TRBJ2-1,TGTGCAAGTCGCTCTAGCGGTCCCTCCTACAATGAGCAGTTCTTC,CASRSSGPSYNEQFF
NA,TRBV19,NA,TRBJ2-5,TGTGCCAGTAGCCCTATCCACCAAGAGACCCAGTACTTC,CASSPIHQETQYF
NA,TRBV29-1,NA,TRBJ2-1,TGCAGCGTTGGGACTTACAATGAGCAGTTCTTC,CSVGTYNEQFF
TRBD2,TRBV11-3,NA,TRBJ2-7,TGTGCCAGCAGCCCCACCCCGGGAGGTCACGAGCAGTACTTC,CASSPTPGGHEQYF
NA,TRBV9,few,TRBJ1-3,TGTGCCAGCAGCGCCCGGAGTGGCGGAAACACCATATATTTT,CASSARSGGNTIYF
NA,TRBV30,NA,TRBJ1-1,TGTGACCTCCCCCCCCAGGGGCCGAACACTGAAGCTTTCTTT,CDLPPQGPNTEAFF
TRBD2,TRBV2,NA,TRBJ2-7,TGTGCCAGCAGCCCCCCGGCGGGAGAGTACGAGCAGTACTTC,CASSPPAGEYEQYF
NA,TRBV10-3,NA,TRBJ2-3,TGTGCCATCTCGGAGGGCCCTAGGAGCGTTAGCACAGATACGCAGTATTTT,CAISEGPRSVSTDTQYF
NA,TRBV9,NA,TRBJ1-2,TGTGCCAGCAGCGTAGGCGGCAGGGGCGGGTATGGCTACACCTTC,CASSVGGRGGYGYTF
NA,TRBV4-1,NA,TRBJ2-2,TGCGCCAGCAGCCAAGGGTACCGAAGCGGGTCCGGGGAGCTGTTTTTT,CASSQGYRSGSGELFF
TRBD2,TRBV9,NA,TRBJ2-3,TGTGCCAGCAGCGTAGCAGCGGGAGCGGGCCCAGATACGCAGTATTTT,CASSVAAGAGPDTQYF